The 2 T cell receptor beta chains reported below all come from one sample, sequenced in a study of early T cells in non-severe SARS-CoV-2 infection. TCRdb recomputed calls from the 5' RACE reads with MiXCR, one row per CDR3 protein. The table lists roughly 66,000 distinct CDR3 sequences, around 8.7% of them singletons, with 3.2% in the top ten. The source material was whole blood. These receptors came from an adult who was a healthcare worker with PCR-confirmed SARS-CoV-2 infection or an uninfected control (not recorded which).

This chain connects TRBV2 to TRBJ2-7, with D perhaps matching TRBD2 (6 bases). Trimming cost V 7 bases and J 2 bases, with 12 bases left between them. CDR1 and CDR2 (germline): SNHLY, FYNNEI. The CDR3 totals 13 residues. The DNA of the CDR3 is TGTGCCAGCAATCTGGTAGCGGCCTACGAGCAGTACTTC. Its protein product is CASNLVAAYEQYF.

This clonotype was found many times. CDR3 sequence: CASSWGDGYTF. The CDR3, as DNA: TGTGCCAGCAGTTGGGGCGATGGCTACACCTTC. J is TRBJ1-2 and V is TRBV12-3 or TRBV12-4; the D gene is possibly TRBD1 (5 bases). This CDR3 is built from 11 residues. The V and J ends lost 4 bases and 6 bases respectively, with 6 bases between them.